What follows describes a single T cell receptor (beta chain). The germline CDR1 and CDR2 sequences are MNHEY and SMNVEV (reference sequence). V shed 5 bases and J shed 4 bases, with 17 bases lying between them. This CDR3 is built from 15 residues. This record belongs to a study of blood T cell repertoires in COVID-19. How the authors handled the data: Reference gene primer amplification gave nucleated cell count estimates. Sequenced by immunoSEQ multiplex PCR; TCRdb stores in-frame clones only, minus some. V and J calls and clone size are as listed in that table; D and trimming were resolved from the DNA. The sample lists 70,000 or so clones, around 88% seen once, with approximately 19% in the top ten.

The sample taken for sequencing was peripheral blood. J is TRBJ1-1 and V is TRBV27, with a tentative D call TRBD1 (5 bases). This TCR was sampled from a woman aged 80 or over with acute or convalescent COVID-19. The DNA of the CDR3 is TGTGCCAGCAGTCCCCTGGGGCAGTCAAGCACTGAAGCTTTCTTT. It encodes CASSPLGQSSTEAFF.